This TCR beta chain was found in a study of CD8+ T cells in alopecia areata. Specified treatment: oral pan-JAK inhibitor, 5-10 mg twice daily. In each case, RNA was isolated and then reverse transcribed into cDNA as the sequencing template. Repertoires were generated with immunoSEQ multiplex PCR, while TCRdb's copy carries only in-frame clones and drops some. The table records 200,000 to 250,000 clones, around three fifths of them present only once. This receptor was obtained from a human donor with alopecia areata. This material consisted of CD4+ T cells sorted from blood, taken at week 4, from a patient treated with tofacitinib.

In nucleotides, the CDR3 is TGTGCCAGCTCACCACCGATCGGGGGGACTAGCACAGATACGCAGTATTTT. Its protein product is CASSPPIGGTSTDTQYF. V and J are TRBV18 and TRBJ2-3; TRBD2 matches at 7 bases. The V gene's germline CDR1 is KGHSH and CDR2 LQKENI. This CDR3 spans 17 amino acids. Germline trimming cut 0 bases from V and 0 bases from J; bases unmatched to any gene: 6.